The 12 T cell receptor beta chains in this list originate from one sample, sequenced in a study of T cells after yellow fever vaccination. TCRdb independently ran MiXCR on the 5' RACE reads; one entry per CDR3 protein. The data show some 500,000 distinct CDR3 sequences, with about 14% seen just once and roughly an eighth held by the top ten. Specimen: PBMCs, collected on the day of the yellow fever booster vaccination. Receptor source: a man aged 30 to 39 who received the YFV17D yellow fever vaccine.

This clonotype was observed a few times. The rearrangement links TRBV28 to TRBJ1-6; D possibly corresponds to TRBD1 (5 bases). CDR1 is MDHEN and CDR2 is SYDVKM in the germline V gene. Between the trimmed V and J ends, which lost 9 bases and 13 bases, there was a span of 16 bases. The CDR3 length is 12 residues. The CDR3 here is CASLGPMGPLHF. In nucleotides, the CDR3 is TGTGCCAGTCTGGGGCCCATGGGCCCCCTCCACTTT. Complete variable domain (other parts from reference TRBV28 and TRBJ1-6): DVKVTQSSRYLVKRTGEKVFLECVQDMDHENMFWYRQDPGLGLRLIYFSYDVKMKEKGDIPEGYSVSREKKERFSLILESASTNQTSMYLCASLGPMGPLHFGNGTRLTVT.

The chain carries TRBV5-1 and TRBJ1-1; D call uncertain. The CDR3 runs 16 residues. Germline V gene lookup returns CDR1 SGHRS and CDR2 YFSETQ. Trimming cost V 3 bases and J 5 bases, with 20 bases left between them. CDR3 sequence reads: CASSWPEAGRRTEAFF. For the CDR3, the DNA is TGCGCCAGCAGCTGGCCCGAGGCGGGGAGAAGGACTGAAGCTTTCTTT.

This clonotype was detected only a few times. This chain joins TRBV6-5 and TRBJ2-1; 8 bases fit TRBD2. This CDR3 has 14 amino acids. Unmatched junction bases numbered 6, after V lost 3 bases and J lost 8 bases. The germline CDR1 and CDR2 sequences are MNHEY and SVGAGI. The CDR3 DNA reads as TGTGCCAGCAGTTATTCCACACTAGCGGATGAGCAGTTCTTC. Encoded protein: CASSYSTLADEQFF.

The chain is built from TRBV27 and TRBJ1-6; tentatively, D is TRBD1 (6 bases). Germline CDR1 and CDR2: MNHEY and SMNVEV (reference sequence). The V and J ends lost 11 bases and 8 bases respectively, with 19 bases between them. The CDR3 is 14 residues long. For the CDR3, the DNA is TGTGCCCTCAGTTTGGGGGGGCTCCATTCACCCCTCCACTTT. Encoded protein: CALSLGGLHSPLHF.

This clonotype was counted only a few times. V is TRBV10-3 and J is TRBJ2-1; tentatively, D is TRBD2 (6 bases). Germline V gene lookup returns CDR1 ENHRY and CDR2 SYGVKD. CDR3 length: 14 amino acids. V shed 3 bases and J shed 13 bases, with 19 bases lying between them. For the CDR3, the DNA is TGTGCCATCAGTGAATGGGGAGTAGCGGCTATTCAGTTCTTC. It encodes CAISEWGVAAIQFF.

In its sample, this clonotype was seen a few times. The CDR3 nucleotides are TGCGCCAGCAGCTTGGGTGGGCCTAAAACTGGACTAGCGGGAGAAGGCTACTACAATGAGCAGTTCTTC. It is translated as CASSLGGPKTGLAGEGYYNEQFF. The chain combines TRBV5-1 with TRBJ2-1, with TRBD2 matching 13 bases. The CDR3 length is 23 residues. J gave up 3 bases and V 0 bases, and 21 bases lay outside the gene matches. Germline-derived CDR1 and CDR2 are SGHRS and YFSETQ.

The table lists this clonotype with many counts. The chain uses TRBV20-1 and TRBJ2-3, with no clear D. The CDR3 runs 12 residues. Germline assignment: CDR1 DFQATT and CDR2 SNEGSKA (reference sequence). V was pared by 6 bases and J by 6 bases, with 13 bases between. CDR3 nucleotide sequence: TGCAGTGCCCCTCGGTCAAGTGATACGCAGTATTTT. It yields the protein CSAPRSSDTQYF.

This clonotype was recorded a few times. This chain connects TRBV5-8 to TRBJ2-3; D unresolved. Germline V gene data show CDR1 as SGHTS and CDR2 as YDEGEE. V was cut by 3 bases and J by 7 bases, with 12 bases left in between. The CDR3 runs 13 residues. The CDR3 loop reads CASSSTQRNTQYF. The CDR3 DNA is TGTGCCAGCAGCTCCACACAGAGGAATACGCAGTATTTT. The whole variable domain, filled in from reference TRBV5-8 and TRBJ2-3, reads EAGVTQSPTHLIKTRGQQATLRCSPISGHTSVYWYQQALGLGLQFLLWYDEGEERNRGNFPPRFSGRQFPNYSSELNVNALELEDSALYLCASSSTQRNTQYFGPGTRLTVL.

The chain has TRBV29-1 and TRBJ2-1; D gene uncertain. V was shortened by 7 bases and J by 5 bases, with 12 bases between the two germline ends. CDR1 and CDR2 from the germline V gene are SQVTM and ANQGSEA. This CDR3 is 12 amino acids long. As DNA, the CDR3 is TGCAGCGGCAACCTGGGTGACAATGAGCAGTTCTTC. Translated: CSGNLGDNEQFF.

This clonotype was observed a few times. V gene TRBV27 combines with J gene TRBJ1-4; 9 bases align to TRBD1. After removal of 11 bases from V and 7 bases from J, the junction contained 11 bases not matched to a gene. This CDR3 is built from 14 residues. Germline V gene lookup returns CDR1 MNHEY and CDR2 SMNVEV (reference sequence). The DNA for the CDR3 is TGTGCCGGAACAAAAACAGGGGGCGGTGAAAAACTGTTTTTT. Amino acid sequence: CAGTKTGGGEKLFF.

This clonotype was counted between two and nine times. V is TRBV20-1 and J is TRBJ2-3; 7 nucleotides agree with TRBD2. The junction had 14 bases not matched to a gene; V was cut back by 6 bases and J by 5 bases. This CDR3 has 15 amino acids. In germline, CDR1 is DFQATT, CDR2 SNEGSKA (reference sequence). CDR3 coding DNA: TGCAGTGCCTCTGGAGGCCGGGGGGTAGTAGATACGCAGTATTTT. It encodes CSASGGRGVVDTQYF.

This chain joins TRBV29-1 and TRBJ1-1, with D unresolved. The CDR3 is 14 residues long. The germline CDR1 and CDR2 sequences are SQVTM and ANQGSEA. Trimming shortened V by 7 bases and J by 3 bases, and 18 bases separated the two germline ends. The chain's CDR3 is CSAKGGLIDTEAFF. The CDR3, as DNA: TGCAGCGCAAAGGGCGGGTTGATCGACACTGAAGCTTTCTTT.